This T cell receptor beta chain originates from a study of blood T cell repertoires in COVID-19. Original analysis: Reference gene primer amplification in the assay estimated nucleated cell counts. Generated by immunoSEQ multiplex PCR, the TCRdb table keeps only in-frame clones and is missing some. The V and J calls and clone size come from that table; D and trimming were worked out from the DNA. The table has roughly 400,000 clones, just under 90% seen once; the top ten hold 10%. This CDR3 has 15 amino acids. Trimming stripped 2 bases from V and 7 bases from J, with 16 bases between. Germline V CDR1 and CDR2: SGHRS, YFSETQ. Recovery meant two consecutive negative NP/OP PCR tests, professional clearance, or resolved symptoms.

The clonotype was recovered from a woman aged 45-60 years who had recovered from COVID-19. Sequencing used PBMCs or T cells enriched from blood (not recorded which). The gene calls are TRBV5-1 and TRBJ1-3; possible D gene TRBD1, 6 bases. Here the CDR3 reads CASSLNRAGGNTIYF. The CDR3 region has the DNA TGCGCCAGCAGCTTAAACAGGGCTGGCGGCAACACCATATATTTT.